Below are 6 T cell receptor beta chains sequenced from a single sample in a study of CD8 T cells in Susac syndrome. Reverse transcription of about 0.5 to 1 ug RNA was performed with random hexamers. TCRdb independently ran MiXCR on the immunoSEQ multiplex PCR reads; one entry per CDR3 protein. The data contain approximately 120,000 distinct CDR3 sequences, 85% to 95% of them singletons. The sequencing sample was made of CD8+ T cells from PBMCs. The source of these receptors is a human donor with multiple sclerosis.

The chain is built from TRBV24-1 and TRBJ2-7; D may be TRBD2 (5 bases). V gave up 3 bases and J gave up 5 bases, with 16 bases separating them. The germline V gene encodes CDR1 KGHDR and CDR2 SFDVKD. There are 15 residues in the CDR3. The CDR3: CATSDRRGNPHEQYF. CDR3 sequence (DNA): TGTGCCACCAGTGATCGTCGAGGGAACCCACACGAGCAGTACTTC.

The V call is TRBV20-1, the J call TRBJ2-1, with D maybe TRBD2 (6 bases). The CDR3 has 13 residues. Germline CDR1 DFQATT, CDR2 SNEGSKA (reference sequence). Trimming pared 0 bases from V and 10 bases from J, leaving 13 bases between. The CDR3 protein is CSARELALEEQFF. The CDR3 region has the DNA TGCAGTGCTAGAGAACTAGCTTTGGAGGAGCAGTTCTTC.

V gene TRBV7-9 combines with J gene TRBJ1-1; D ambiguous. V shed 2 bases and J shed 7 bases, with 11 bases lying between them. The CDR3 is 13 residues long. The germline V gene has CDR1 SEHNR and CDR2 FQNEAQ (reference sequence). Here the CDR3 DNA reads TGTGCCAGCAGCTTACGAGCAGGCCTTGAAGCTTTCTTT. Protein product: CASSLRAGLEAFF.

V usage is TRBV5-1 and J usage is TRBJ1-1; no firm D call. From germline, CDR1 is SGHRS and CDR2 YFSETQ. The CDR3 has 11 amino acids. The ends were cut back, 4 bases at V and 12 bases at J, with 13 bases in the middle. The CDR3 coding sequence is TGCGCCAGCAGCAGCCAAGGTTTAACTTTCTTT. It yields the protein CASSSQGLTFF.

This chain connects TRBV11-3 to TRBJ2-1; D may be TRBD1 or TRBD2 (5 bases each). V lost 3 bases, J lost 4 bases, and 13 bases lay in between. There are 15 residues in the CDR3. Looked up from germline, CDR1 is SGHNT and CDR2 is YENEEA. CDR3 in DNA: TGTGCCAGCAGCTTGGGCCGGGACGCGTACAATGAGCAGTTCTTC. It is translated as CASSLGRDAYNEQFF.

The chain joins TRBV9 to TRBJ1-3; D is ambiguous. Germline CDR1 reads SGDLS; CDR2 reads YYNGEE. This CDR3 spans 15 amino acids. V was pared by 0 bases and J by 0 bases, with 7 bases between. The chain's CDR3 is CASSVAGVSGNTIYF. The CDR3 bases are TGTGCCAGCAGCGTAGCAGGAGTCTCTGGAAACACCATATATTTT. Full variable domain (remainder filled in from reference TRBV9 and TRBJ1-3): DSGVTQTPKHLITATGQRVTLRCSPRSGDLSVYWYQQSLDQGLQFLIQYYNGEERAKGNILERFSAQQFPDLHSELNLSSLELGDSALYFCASSVAGVSGNTIYFGEGSWLTVV.